What follows are 20 T cell receptor beta chains derived from one specimen sequenced in a study of T cell repertoires in cytomegalovirus infection. TCRdb ran MiXCR on the reads and lists one entry per CDR3 protein. The profile shows roughly 150,000 distinct CDR3 sequences, about 15% of them singletons. The sequenced sample was CD8+ T cells from PBMCs. The receptors here all came from a human donor in good health (CMV status not recorded). Some clones in this sample may be carry-over from other donors' samples.

V and J are TRBV7-9 and TRBJ2-1, with 9 bases lining up with TRBD2. Germline-derived CDR1 and CDR2 are SEHNR and FQNEAQ (reference sequence). V lost 5 bases and J lost 2; bases outside the gene matches: 7. The CDR3 length is 16 residues. The CDR3 loop is CASSPQLAGPYNEQFF. CDR3 DNA: TGTGCCAGCAGCCCGCAGCTAGCGGGGCCCTACAATGAGCAGTTCTTC. Full variable domain (remainder filled in from reference TRBV7-9 and TRBJ2-1): DTGVSQNPRHKITKRGQNVTFRCDPISEHNRLYWYRQTLGQGPEFLTYFQNEAQLEKSRLLSDRFSAERPKGSFSTLEIQRTEQGDSAMYLCASSPQLAGPYNEQFFGPGTRLTVL.

The sample holds a few counts of this clonotype. The rearrangement links TRBV7-9 to TRBJ2-5; D call uncertain. CDR1 SEHNR and CDR2 FQNEAQ come from the germline V gene (reference sequence). The CDR3 is 14 amino acids. Trimming pared 4 bases from V and 3 bases from J, leaving 12 bases between. As DNA, the CDR3 is TGTGCCAGCAGCTGGATCGGCAAGGAAGAGACCCAGTACTTC. This translates into CASSWIGKEETQYF.

This clonotype has a count of ten or more. The chain has TRBV27 and TRBJ2-1; 14 nucleotides line up with TRBD2. V gave up 6 bases and J gave up 6 bases; unmatched junction bases: 4. Germline CDR1 MNHEY, CDR2 SMNVEV (reference sequence). This CDR3 is built from 15 residues. CDR3 DNA sequence: TGTGCCAGCAGCACGGGGACTAGCGGGAGCAATGAGCAGTTCTTC. Protein: CASSTGTSGSNEQFF.

The count of this clonotype is one. This rearrangement joins TRBV7-6 to TRBJ2-5; 12 positions match TRBD2. The ends lost 5 bases at V and 1 base at J; junction bases unmatched: 5. Germline CDR1 reads SGHVS; CDR2 reads FNYEAQ. The CDR3 covers 16 residues. The CDR3 reads CASSRKTSGSQETQYF. The CDR3, as DNA: TGTGCCAGCAGCCGGAAGACTAGCGGGAGCCAAGAGACCCAGTACTTC.

The chain uses TRBV4-3 and TRBJ2-7, with no clear D. The CDR3 is made up of 12 amino acids. The V end lost 1 base, the J end lost 2 bases, and 3 bases lay between the germline ends. Germline V gene sequence: CDR1 LGHNA, CDR2 YSLEER. CDR3 amino acids: CASSQGAYEQYF. The CDR3 bases are TGCGCCAGCAGCCAAGGGGCCTACGAGCAGTACTTC.

This chain uses TRBV29-1 with TRBJ2-1; 8 bases line up with TRBD2. Germline assignment: CDR1 SQVTM and CDR2 ANQGSEA. The CDR3 sequence is 13 residues long. The ends lost 6 bases at V and 9 bases at J; junction bases unmatched: 10. CDR3 sequence reads: CSVAGTSRSEQFF. CDR3 sequence (DNA): TGCAGCGTGGCCGGGACTAGTCGTTCTGAGCAGTTCTTC.

The rearrangement links TRBV6-2 or TRBV6-3 to TRBJ1-1; D not certain. Trimming cost V 6 bases and J 5 bases, with 13 bases left between them. CDR3 size: 13 residues. CDR1 MNHEY and CDR2 SVGEGT come from the germline V gene. The CDR3 DNA is TGTGCCAGCAGGATAACAGTAAAAACTGAAGCTTTCTTT. This translates into CASRITVKTEAFF.

V usage is TRBV29-1 and J usage is TRBJ2-7, with D possibly matching TRBD1 (6 bases). The CDR3 is 12 amino acids. Trimming cost V 7 bases and J 3 bases, with 13 bases left between them. The V gene's germline CDR1 is SQVTM and CDR2 ANQGSEA. In DNA, the CDR3 is TGCAGCGCTTCTGGCAGGGGCTACGAGCAGTACTTC. Encoded protein: CSASGRGYEQYF.

This clonotype was observed a few times. The chain carries TRBV6-2 or TRBV6-3 and TRBJ1-1, with 9 bases fitting TRBD1. CDR1 and CDR2 from the germline V gene are MNHEY and SVGEGT. V was pared by 5 bases and J by 1 base, with 5 bases of the junction left unmatched. This CDR3 is 15 amino acids long. The CDR3 DNA reads as TGTGCCAGCAGTCGAACAGGGGGCGCGAACACTGAAGCTTTCTTT. Translation: CASSRTGGANTEAFF.

This clonotype was seen only a few times. This chain uses TRBV20-1 with TRBJ1-1; D is perhaps TRBD1 (6 bases). Per the germline V gene, CDR1 is DFQATT and CDR2 is SNEGSKA (reference sequence). The CDR3 sequence is 15 residues long. With 5 bases removed from V and 1 base from J, the gap between germline ends came to 17 bases. The CDR3 loop is CSAWSPRGPNTEAFF. CDR3 bases: TGCAGTGCTTGGTCTCCCAGGGGACCGAACACTGAAGCTTTCTTT.

This clonotype was observed a handful of times. The rearrangement uses TRBV7-2 and TRBJ2-2; no definite D call. Germline CDR1 SGHTA, CDR2 FQGNSA. The CDR3 loop spans 15 amino acids. V was pared by 1 base and J by 1 base, with 7 bases between. The CDR3 DNA is TGTGCCAGCAGCTTAGATAGTCTGAACACCGGGGAGCTGTTTTTT. This encodes CASSLDSLNTGELFF.

This clonotype has a handful of counts. The chain links TRBV29-1 to TRBJ2-6, with 8 nucleotides matching TRBD1. The CDR3 has 16 amino acids. V lost 2 bases, J lost 1 base, and 4 bases stayed unmatched. The germline gives CDR1 SQVTM, CDR2 ANQGSEA. The CDR3 is CSVEQGAPSGANVLTF. The DNA of the CDR3 is TGCAGCGTTGAACAGGGGGCGCCTTCTGGGGCCAACGTCCTGACTTTC.

This clonotype came up many times. The CDR3 sequence is CASSKQGWTEAFF. The CDR3 region has the DNA TGTGCCAGCAGTAAACAGGGTTGGACTGAAGCTTTCTTT. The chain uses TRBV6-2 or TRBV6-3 and TRBJ1-1; TRBD1 is a possible D gene (6 bases). The germline V gene encodes CDR1 MNHEY and CDR2 SVGEGT. V lost 5 bases and J 5 bases, leaving 12 bases between the germline ends. This CDR3 contains 13 residues.

The table lists this clonotype with a few counts. V usage is TRBV7-2 and J usage is TRBJ2-2; 8 nucleotides line up with TRBD2. The trim removed 1 base at V and 4 bases at J, leaving 2 bases unmatched. The CDR3 totals 15 residues. CDR1 is SGHTA, CDR2 FQGNSA, per germline. CDR3 loop: CASSLGGRFTGELFF. CDR3 DNA: TGTGCCAGCAGCTTAGGCGGGAGGTTCACCGGGGAGCTGTTTTTT.

The J gene is TRBJ1-1, the V gene TRBV29-1; the match to TRBD1 covers 7 bases. Germline values: CDR1 SQVTM, CDR2 ANQGSEA. This CDR3 region has 17 residues. V dropped 2 bases and J dropped 0; count of bases not matched to a gene: 12. The chain's CDR3 is CSVENPVTGELNTEAFF. The CDR3 coding sequence is TGCAGCGTTGAAAACCCAGTCACAGGGGAGTTGAACACTGAAGCTTTCTTT.

This clonotype was detected only a few times. This chain links TRBV29-1 with TRBJ1-2, with 12 positions matching TRBD1. This CDR3 comprises 15 residues. Germline V gene data show CDR1 as SQVTM and CDR2 as ANQGSEA. Trimming at V came to 6 bases and at J to 6 bases, leaving 11 bases not matched to a gene. The CDR3 protein is CSVARDRGRGDGYTF. The CDR3 DNA is TGCAGCGTCGCCCGGGACAGGGGGCGAGGGGATGGCTACACCTTC. The variable domain in full, completed from reference TRBV29-1 and TRBJ1-2, reads SAVISQKPSRDICQRGTSLTIQCQVDSQVTMMFWYRQQPGQSLTLIATANQGSEATYESGFVIDKFPISRPNLTFSTLTVSNMSPEDSSIYLCSVARDRGRGDGYTFGSGTRLTVV.

In this sample, this clonotype turned up many times. The V gene is TRBV7-2, the J gene TRBJ2-5; 8 bases are shared with TRBD2. The CDR3 is made up of 17 amino acids. The V segment lost 5 bases and the J segment 0 bases; nucleotides outside the gene matches: 11. The germline V gene encodes CDR1 SGHTA and CDR2 FQGNSA. This chain's CDR3 is CASSPNGLAPYQETQYF. The CDR3, as DNA: TGTGCCAGCAGCCCGAATGGACTAGCCCCGTACCAAGAGACCCAGTACTTC.

This clonotype was found a few times. The chain couples TRBV6-4 to TRBJ2-5; 11 nucleotides match TRBD2. V was clipped by 1 base and J by 2 bases; unmatched bases: 0. The germline V gene encodes CDR1 MRHNA and CDR2 SNTAGT. The CDR3 sequence is 15 residues long. The CDR3 reads CASSDLAGGQETQYF. In DNA form, the CDR3 reads TGTGCCAGCAGTGACTTAGCGGGAGGGCAAGAGACCCAGTACTTC.

This clonotype showed up many times. The CDR3 spells CASSLNALRGENEQYF. The CDR3 coding sequence is TGTGCCAGCAGCTTAAACGCCCTTAGAGGCGAAAACGAGCAGTACTTC. The chain joins TRBV7-2 to TRBJ2-7; unclear D gene. The CDR3 sequence is 16 residues long. V lost 2 bases and J lost 5, with 19 bases in between. Germline V lookup: CDR1 SGHTA, CDR2 FQGNSA.

The gene calls are TRBV6-6 and TRBJ2-3; TRBD2 aligns across 9 bases. Germline lookup yields CDR1 MNHNY and CDR2 SVGAGI (reference sequence). Germline trimming cut 2 bases from V and 2 bases from J; bases unmatched to any gene: 14. CDR3 length equals 19 residues. CDR3 loop: CASSYDGSGGPWDTDTQYF. Written as DNA, the CDR3 is TGTGCCAGCAGTTACGACGGTAGCGGGGGCCCCTGGGACACAGATACGCAGTATTTT.